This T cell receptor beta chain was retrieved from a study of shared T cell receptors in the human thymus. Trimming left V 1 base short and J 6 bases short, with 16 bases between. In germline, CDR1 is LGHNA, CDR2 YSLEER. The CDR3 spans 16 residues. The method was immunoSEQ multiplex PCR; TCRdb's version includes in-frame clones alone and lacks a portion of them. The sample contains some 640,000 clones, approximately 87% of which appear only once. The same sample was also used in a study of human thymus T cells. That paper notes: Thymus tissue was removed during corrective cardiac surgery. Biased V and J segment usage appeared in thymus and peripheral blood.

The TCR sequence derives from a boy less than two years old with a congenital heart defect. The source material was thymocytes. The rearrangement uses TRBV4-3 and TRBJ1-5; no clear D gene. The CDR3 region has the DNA TGCGCCAGCAGCCAAGCCCTTGACATCGTCGGTCAGCCCCAGCATTTT. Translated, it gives CASSQALDIVGQPQHF.